These 21 T cell receptor beta chains came from one sample sequenced in a study of T cells in Graves' hyperthyroidism and ophthalmopathy. RNA transcripts gave rise to amplified TCR beta CDR3 regions. Researchers ran a first-round RT-PCR on the TCR CDR3 using the HTBI primer set. A single record per CDR3 protein comes from TCRdb applying MiXCR to the multiplex PCR reads. The sample yields about 400,000 distinct CDR3 sequences, about 14% seen once. Sequenced: blood. These receptors came from a middle-aged man with Graves' ophthalmopathy.

The chain has TRBV4-1 and TRBJ2-3, with 11 bases lining up with TRBD2. CDR1 MGHRA and CDR2 YSYEKL come from the germline V gene. V lost 2 bases, J lost 4 bases, and 5 bases stayed unmatched. The CDR3 covers 16 residues. The CDR3 DNA reads as TGCGCCAGCAGCCAACCGGGACTAGCGGACCCAGATACGCAGTATTTT. Protein product: CASSQPGLADPDTQYF.

The chain uses TRBV7-2 and TRBJ2-2; D unresolved. V lost 1 base and J 5 bases, leaving 11 bases between the germline ends. Germline lookup yields CDR1 SGHTA and CDR2 FQGNSA. The CDR3 length is 15 residues. Here the CDR3 reads CASSLDAYPTGELFF. CDR3 bases: TGTGCCAGCAGCTTAGACGCGTACCCAACCGGGGAGCTGTTTTTT.

This clonotype was picked up many times. The gene calls are TRBV11-3 and TRBJ2-1; 8 bases match TRBD2. V was pared by 1 base and J by 2 bases, with 13 bases of the junction left unmatched. Germline-derived CDR1 and CDR2 are SGHNT and YENEEA. The CDR3 has 19 amino acids. CDR3 DNA: TGTGCCAGCAGCTTAGTCGGCTCCAGCGGGAGAGGGACCTACAATGAGCAGTTCTTC. Translated: CASSLVGSSGRGTYNEQFF.

The sample holds a few counts of this clonotype. The rearrangement joins TRBV29-1 to TRBJ2-1; 9 nucleotides match TRBD2. The V and J ends lost 4 bases and 8 bases, in that order; junction bases with no gene match: 6. Germline CDR1 SQVTM, CDR2 ANQGSEA. This CDR3 comprises 13 residues. The CDR3 sequence is CSVGRRGGDEQFF. CDR3 bases: TGCAGCGTTGGTCGGCGGGGGGGCGATGAGCAGTTCTTC.

This clonotype was recorded many times. This chain uses TRBV4-1 with TRBJ2-7, with D tentatively TRBD1 (6 bases). The germline gives CDR1 MGHRA, CDR2 YSYEKL. Trimming pared 4 bases from V and 0 bases from J, leaving 16 bases between. The length of the CDR3 is 16 residues. CDR3 sequence (DNA): TGCGCCAGCAGCCGGAGCGCAGGGGAAGGCTCCTACGAGCAGTACTTC. This gives the protein CASSRSAGEGSYEQYF.

This clonotype has at least ten counts. The V and J genes are TRBV18 and TRBJ2-3; no firm D call. V was clipped by 6 bases and J by 4 bases, with 11 bases between them. CDR1 KGHSH and CDR2 LQKENI come from the germline V gene. The CDR3 is 13 amino acids. The DNA of the CDR3 is TGTGCCAGCTCTATCGACCGGGCAGATACGCAGTATTTT. This encodes CASSIDRADTQYF.

The sample holds a few counts of this clonotype. This rearrangement joins TRBV5-1 to TRBJ2-5; D may match TRBD1 or TRBD2 (5 bases each). Germline loops: CDR1 SGHRS, CDR2 YFSETQ. This CDR3 is built from 15 residues. Trimming pared 4 bases from V and 2 bases from J, leaving 15 bases between. The CDR3 nucleotides are TGCGCCAGCAGCCAAACGGGGACCGCTCAAGAGACCCAGTACTTC. The encoded protein is CASSQTGTAQETQYF.

This clonotype has ten or more counts. The V and J genes are TRBV12-3 or TRBV12-4 and TRBJ2-7, with 11 bases matching TRBD2. The J segment lost 2 bases and the V segment lost 0 bases, leaving 3 bases of the junction unmatched. This CDR3 comprises 16 residues. CDR3 nucleotides: TGTGCCAGCAGTTTAGCGCAGGGACTAGCGGCCTACGAGCAGTACTTC. Translating gives CASSLAQGLAAYEQYF.

This chain links TRBV28 with TRBJ2-7, with 10 bases matching TRBD2. V trimming: 7 bases; J trimming: 7 bases; junction bases outside the gene matches: 10. The CDR3 is made up of 14 amino acids. The germline V gene has CDR1 MDHEN and CDR2 SYDVKM. CDR3 in DNA: TGTGCCAGCACCGTTAGCGGGAGGATTCGGGAGCAGTACTTC. Translating gives CASTVSGRIREQYF.

This clonotype was seen at least ten times. The rearrangement links TRBV2 to TRBJ2-5, with a possible D match to TRBD2 (6 bases). Per the germline V gene, CDR1 is SNHLY and CDR2 is FYNNEI. This CDR3 has 12 amino acids. Trimming took off 8 bases at V and 2 bases at J, with 9 bases between the two ends. CDR3 DNA: TGTGCCAGCCATGCGGGGCAAGAGACCCAGTACTTC. Translated, it gives CASHAGQETQYF.

This clonotype was recorded at least ten times. This sequence joins TRBV18 and TRBJ2-1; 7 bases align to TRBD1. This CDR3 is 13 amino acids long. V shed 4 bases, J shed 7 bases, and the junction held 4 bases outside the gene matches. CDR1 is KGHSH, CDR2 LQKENI, per germline. The CDR3 loop reads CASSRSRGNEQFF. The CDR3 bases are TGTGCCAGCTCACGCTCCAGGGGGAATGAGCAGTTCTTC. Full variable domain (missing parts from reference TRBV18 and TRBJ2-1): NAGVMQNPRHLVRRRGQEARLRCSPMKGHSHVYWYRQLPEEGLKFMVYLQKENIIDESGMPKERFSAEFPKEGPSILRIQQVVRGDSAAYFCASSRSRGNEQFFGPGTRLTVL.

DNA of the CDR3: TGTGCCACCAGCACAAGGACTAGCGGGAGCTTAGCATTTCAGTACTTC. Translating gives CATSTRTSGSLAFQYF. The chain couples TRBV15 to TRBJ2-4, with 13 bases identical to TRBD2. This CDR3 is built from 16 residues. V was pared by 4 bases and J by 11 bases, with 11 bases of the junction left unmatched. Germline V lookup: CDR1 LNHNV, CDR2 YYDKDF (reference sequence). Full variable domain (missing parts from reference TRBV15 and TRBJ2-4): DAMVIQNPRYQVTQFGKPVTLSCSQTLNHNVMYWYQQKSSQAPKLLFHYYDKDFNNEADTPDNFQSRRPNTSFCFLDIRSPGLGDTAMYLCATSTRTSGSLAFQYFGAGTRLSVL.

This sequence joins TRBV3-1 and TRBJ1-5; 8 bases align to TRBD1. This CDR3 region has 18 residues. The germline CDR1 and CDR2 sequences are LGHDT and YNNKEL (reference sequence). The ends lost 0 bases at V and 3 bases at J; junction bases unmatched: 10. CDR3 sequence: CASSQDIPGGTYNQPQHF. CDR3 nucleotides: TGTGCCAGCAGCCAAGATATCCCAGGGGGCACCTACAATCAGCCCCAGCATTTT.

The CDR3 protein is CAWPRQGANTGELFF. The CDR3 DNA sequence: TGTGCCTGGCCCAGACAGGGGGCGAACACCGGGGAGCTGTTTTTT. The chain employs TRBV30 and TRBJ2-2, with TRBD1 identical over 9 bases. Unmatched junction bases numbered 4, after V lost 5 bases and J lost 0 bases. CDR1 and CDR2 from the germline V gene are GTSNPN and SVGIG (reference sequence). This CDR3 has 15 amino acids.

The V call is TRBV19, the J call TRBJ2-1, with D perhaps matching TRBD2 (6 bases). The CDR3 consists of 14 residues. The V end lost 0 bases, the J end lost 9 bases, and 12 bases lay between the germline ends. Germline CDR1 and CDR2: LNHDA and SQIVND (reference sequence). CDR3 region: CASSIELAGGEQFF. The CDR3 DNA reads TGTGCCAGTAGTATAGAACTAGCAGGCGGTGAGCAGTTCTTC.

The chain couples TRBV15 to TRBJ2-7, with TRBD1 as a possible D gene (6 bases). Trimming stripped 0 bases from V and 1 base from J, with 7 bases between. From germline, CDR1 is LNHNV and CDR2 YYDKDF (reference sequence). The CDR3 is 14 amino acids. The CDR3 region has the DNA TGTGCCACCAGCAGAGAACAGGGATCCTACGAGCAGTACTTC. Its translation: CATSREQGSYEQYF.

This clonotype was counted many times. The gene calls are TRBV29-1 and TRBJ2-3; D gene ambiguous. Between the trimmed V and J ends, which lost 6 bases and 4 bases, there was a span of 14 bases. The CDR3 consists of 13 residues. The V gene's germline CDR1 is SQVTM and CDR2 ANQGSEA. The CDR3 loop is CSVPQPLSDTQYF. For the CDR3, the DNA is TGCAGCGTCCCCCAGCCGCTCTCAGATACGCAGTATTTT.

This clonotype was counted ten times or more. The chain uses TRBV12-3 or TRBV12-4 and TRBJ2-7, with D unresolved. V was cut by 6 bases and J by 2 bases, with 11 bases left in between. This CDR3 is built from 13 residues. For the CDR3, the DNA is TGTGCCAGCAGCCACGACGCAGCCTACGAGCAGTACTTC. Translating it yields CASSHDAAYEQYF.

Many counts were recorded for this clonotype. V usage is TRBV3-1 and J usage is TRBJ2-7; no definite D call. Germline values: CDR1 LGHDT, CDR2 YNNKEL (reference sequence). This CDR3 has 12 amino acids. With 0 bases removed from V and 7 bases from J, the gap between germline ends came to 7 bases. The CDR3 reads CASSQDIGEQYF. The CDR3 bases are TGTGCCAGCAGCCAAGATATAGGAGAGCAGTACTTC.

Ten or more counts support this clonotype. The genes are TRBV2 and TRBJ1-1; possibly TRBD1 for D (5 bases). V lost 6 bases to trimming and J lost 3 bases, with 8 bases between them. The V gene's germline CDR1 is SNHLY and CDR2 FYNNEI. CDR3 length: 12 residues. The CDR3 is CASRQGYTEAFF. The CDR3 DNA follows: TGTGCCAGCAGGCAGGGCTACACTGAAGCTTTCTTT.

This clonotype was detected many times. The chain links TRBV2 to TRBJ1-5; D is unclear. Germline CDR1 is SNHLY and CDR2 is FYNNEI. The CDR3 covers 16 residues. V was shortened by 6 bases and J by 0 bases, with 15 bases between the two germline ends. In nucleotides, the CDR3 is TGTGCCAGCAGCAGTGTTTTCCCTTATAGCAATCAGCCCCAGCATTTT. It translates to CASSSVFPYSNQPQHF.